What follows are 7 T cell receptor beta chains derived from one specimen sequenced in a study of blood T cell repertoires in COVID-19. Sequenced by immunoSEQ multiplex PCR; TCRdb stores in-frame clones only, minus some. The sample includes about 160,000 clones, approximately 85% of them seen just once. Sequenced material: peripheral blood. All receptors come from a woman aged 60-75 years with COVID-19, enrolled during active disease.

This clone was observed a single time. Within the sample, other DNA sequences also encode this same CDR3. CDR3 nucleotide sequence: TGTGCCAGCAGTGTCAGCGAGCAGTACTTC. Encoded protein: CASSVSEQYF. The J gene is TRBJ2-7, the V gene TRBV2; D remains unclear. Germline V gives CDR1 SNHLY, CDR2 FYNNEI. The CDR3 sequence is 10 residues long. With 4 bases removed from V and 6 bases from J, the gap between germline ends came to 4 bases.

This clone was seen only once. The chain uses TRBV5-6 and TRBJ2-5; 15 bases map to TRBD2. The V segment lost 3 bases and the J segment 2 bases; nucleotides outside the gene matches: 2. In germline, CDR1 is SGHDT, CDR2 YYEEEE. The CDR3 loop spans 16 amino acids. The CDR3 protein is CASSSGLAGGQETQYF. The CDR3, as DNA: TGTGCCAGCAGCTCGGGACTAGCGGGAGGACAAGAGACCCAGTACTTC.

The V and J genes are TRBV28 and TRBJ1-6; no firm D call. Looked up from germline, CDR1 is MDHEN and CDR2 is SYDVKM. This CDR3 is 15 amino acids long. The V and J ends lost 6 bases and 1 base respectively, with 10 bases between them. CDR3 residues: CASRGRNSYNSPLHF. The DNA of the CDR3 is TGTGCCAGCAGGGGGAGGAATTCCTATAATTCACCCCTCCACTTT.

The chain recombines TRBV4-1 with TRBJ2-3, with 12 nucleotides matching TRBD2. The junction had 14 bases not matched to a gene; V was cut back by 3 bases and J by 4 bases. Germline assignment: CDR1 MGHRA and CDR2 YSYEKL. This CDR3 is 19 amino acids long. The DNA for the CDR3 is TGCGCCAGCAGCCAGCTCTTGTCTCCGGGACTAGCGGGCTCAGATACGCAGTATTTT. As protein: CASSQLLSPGLAGSDTQYF.

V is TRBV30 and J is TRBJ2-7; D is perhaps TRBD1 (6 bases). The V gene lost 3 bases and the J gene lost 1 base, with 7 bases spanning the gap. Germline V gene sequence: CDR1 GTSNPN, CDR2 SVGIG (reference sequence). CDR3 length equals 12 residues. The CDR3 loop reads CAWRQGSYEQYF. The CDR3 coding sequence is TGTGCCTGGAGACAGGGTTCCTACGAGCAGTACTTC.

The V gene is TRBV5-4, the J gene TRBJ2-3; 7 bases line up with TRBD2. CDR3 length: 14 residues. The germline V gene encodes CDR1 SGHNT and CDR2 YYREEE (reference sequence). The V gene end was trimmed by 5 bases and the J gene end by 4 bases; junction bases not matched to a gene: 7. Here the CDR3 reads CASREGGAPDTQYF. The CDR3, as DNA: TGTGCCAGCAGGGAGGGAGGGGCCCCAGATACGCAGTATTTT.

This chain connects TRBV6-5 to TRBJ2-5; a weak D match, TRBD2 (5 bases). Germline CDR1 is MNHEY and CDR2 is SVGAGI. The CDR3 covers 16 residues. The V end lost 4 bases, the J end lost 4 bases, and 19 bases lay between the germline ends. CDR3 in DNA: TGTGCCAGCAGTTTTCAGGCCCGCCTGGCGGGAGAGACCCAGTACTTC. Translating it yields CASSFQARLAGETQYF.